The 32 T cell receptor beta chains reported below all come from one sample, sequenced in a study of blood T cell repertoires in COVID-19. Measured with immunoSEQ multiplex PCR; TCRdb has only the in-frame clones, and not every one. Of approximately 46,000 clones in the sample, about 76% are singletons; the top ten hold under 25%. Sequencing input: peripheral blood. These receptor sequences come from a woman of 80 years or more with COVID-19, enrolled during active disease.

The CDR3 DNA reads as TGTGCCAGCAGCCCTGGGACTAGCGGGAGGCTAGCCAAAAACATTCAGTACTTC. Its protein is CASSPGTSGRLAKNIQYF. The J gene is TRBJ2-4, the V gene TRBV3-1 (or the pseudogene TRBV3-2), with 15 nucleotides matching TRBD2. The V gene end was trimmed by 4 bases and the J gene end by 0 bases; junction bases not matched to a gene: 4. Germline lookup yields CDR1 LGHDT and CDR2 YNNKEL (reference sequence). The CDR3 extends over 18 amino acids.

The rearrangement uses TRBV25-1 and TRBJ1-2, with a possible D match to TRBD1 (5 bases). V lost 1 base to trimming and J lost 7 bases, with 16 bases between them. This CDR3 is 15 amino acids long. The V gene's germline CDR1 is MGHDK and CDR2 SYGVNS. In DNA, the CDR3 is TGTGCCAGCAGTGAATCCGGGGGGGGTCGTAGTGGCTACACCTTC. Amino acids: CASSESGGGRSGYTF.

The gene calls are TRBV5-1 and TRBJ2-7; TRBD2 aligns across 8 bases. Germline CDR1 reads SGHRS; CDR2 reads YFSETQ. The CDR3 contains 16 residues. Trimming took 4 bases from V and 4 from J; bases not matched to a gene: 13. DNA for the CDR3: TGCGCCAGCAGCACCGGGACCGGGACTAGGCTTTACGAGCAGTACTTC. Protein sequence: CASSTGTGTRLYEQYF.

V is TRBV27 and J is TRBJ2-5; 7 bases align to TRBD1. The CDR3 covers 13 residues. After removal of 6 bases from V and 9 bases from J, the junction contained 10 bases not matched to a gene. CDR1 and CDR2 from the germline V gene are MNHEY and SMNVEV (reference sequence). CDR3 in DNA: TGTGCCAGCAGAGGACAGGTGCACGGGGCCCAGTACTTC. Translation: CASRGQVHGAQYF.

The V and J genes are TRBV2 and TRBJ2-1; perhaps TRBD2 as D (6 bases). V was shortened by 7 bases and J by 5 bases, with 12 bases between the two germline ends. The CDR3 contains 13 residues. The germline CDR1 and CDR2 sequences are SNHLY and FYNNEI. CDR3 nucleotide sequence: TGTGCCAGCACTCCTTGGGAGGACAATGAGCAGTTCTTC. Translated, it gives CASTPWEDNEQFF.

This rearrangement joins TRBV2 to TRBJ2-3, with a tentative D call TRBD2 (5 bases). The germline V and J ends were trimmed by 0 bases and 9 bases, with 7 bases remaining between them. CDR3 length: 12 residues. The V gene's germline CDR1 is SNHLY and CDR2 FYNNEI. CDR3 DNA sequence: TGTGCCAGCAGTGAAGCCGGCGGGACGCAGTATTTT. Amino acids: CASSEAGGTQYF.

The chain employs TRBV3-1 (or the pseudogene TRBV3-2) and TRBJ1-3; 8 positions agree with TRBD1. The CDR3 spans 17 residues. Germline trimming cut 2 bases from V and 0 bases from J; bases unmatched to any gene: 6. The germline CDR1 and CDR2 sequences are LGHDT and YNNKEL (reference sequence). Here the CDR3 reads CASSQTPGQASGNTIYF. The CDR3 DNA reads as TGTGCCAGCAGCCAAACTCCGGGACAGGCCTCTGGAAACACCATATATTTT.

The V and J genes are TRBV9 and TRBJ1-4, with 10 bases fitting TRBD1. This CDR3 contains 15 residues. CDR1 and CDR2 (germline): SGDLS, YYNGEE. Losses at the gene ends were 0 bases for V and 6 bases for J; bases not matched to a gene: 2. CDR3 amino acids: CASSVAGTGDEKLFF. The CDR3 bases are TGTGCCAGCAGCGTAGCGGGGACAGGGGATGAAAAACTGTTTTTT. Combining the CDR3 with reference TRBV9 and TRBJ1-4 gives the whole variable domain DSGVTQTPKHLITATGQRVTLRCSPRSGDLSVYWYQQSLDQGLQFLIQYYNGEERAKGNILERFSAQQFPDLHSELNLSSLELGDSALYFCASSVAGTGDEKLFFGSGTQLSVL.

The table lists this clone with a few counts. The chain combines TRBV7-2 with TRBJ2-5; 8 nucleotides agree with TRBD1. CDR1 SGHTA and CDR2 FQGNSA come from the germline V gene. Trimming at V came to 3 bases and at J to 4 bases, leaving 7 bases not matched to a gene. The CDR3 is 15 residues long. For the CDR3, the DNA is TGTGCCAGCAGCTTTGCCAGGGGGCGCTTAGAGACCCAGTACTTC. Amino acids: CASSFARGRLETQYF.

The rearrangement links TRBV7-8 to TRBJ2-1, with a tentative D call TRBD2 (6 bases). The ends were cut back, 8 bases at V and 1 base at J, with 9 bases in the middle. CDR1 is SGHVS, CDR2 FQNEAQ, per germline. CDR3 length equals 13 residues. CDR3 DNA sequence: TGTGCCAGCCGCGGGGCTTCCTACAATGAGCAGTTCTTC. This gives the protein CASRGASYNEQFF. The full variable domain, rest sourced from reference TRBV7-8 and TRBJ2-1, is GAGVSQSPRYKVAKRGQDVALRCDPISGHVSLFWYQQALGQGPEFLTYFQNEAQLDKSGLPSDRFFAERPEGSVSTLKIQRTQQEDSAVYLCASRGASYNEQFFGPGTRLTVL.

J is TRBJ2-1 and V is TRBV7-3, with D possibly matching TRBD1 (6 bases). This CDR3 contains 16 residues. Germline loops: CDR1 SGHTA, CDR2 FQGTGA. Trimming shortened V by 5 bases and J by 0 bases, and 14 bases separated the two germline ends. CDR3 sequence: CASSRDRQVSYNEQFF. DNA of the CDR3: TGTGCCAGCAGCAGAGATAGACAGGTCTCCTACAATGAGCAGTTCTTC.

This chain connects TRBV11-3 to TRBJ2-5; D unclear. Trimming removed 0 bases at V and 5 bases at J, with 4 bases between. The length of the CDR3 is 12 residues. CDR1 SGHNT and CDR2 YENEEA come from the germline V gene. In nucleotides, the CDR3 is TGTGCCAGCAGCTTAGACCCGGAGACCCAGTACTTC. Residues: CASSLDPETQYF.

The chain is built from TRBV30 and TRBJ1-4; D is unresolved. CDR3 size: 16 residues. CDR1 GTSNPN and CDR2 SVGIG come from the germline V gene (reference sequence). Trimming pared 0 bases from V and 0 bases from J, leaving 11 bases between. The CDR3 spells CAWSVLSATTNEKLFF. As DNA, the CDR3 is TGTGCCTGGAGTGTACTTTCTGCGACAACTAATGAAAAACTGTTTTTT.

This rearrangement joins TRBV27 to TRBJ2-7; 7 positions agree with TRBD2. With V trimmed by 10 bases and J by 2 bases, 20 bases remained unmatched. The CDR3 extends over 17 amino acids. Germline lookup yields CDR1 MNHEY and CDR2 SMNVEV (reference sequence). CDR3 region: CATSSRVWASGPYEQYF. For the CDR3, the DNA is TGTGCCACCTCGAGTAGGGTTTGGGCTAGCGGTCCCTACGAGCAGTACTTC.

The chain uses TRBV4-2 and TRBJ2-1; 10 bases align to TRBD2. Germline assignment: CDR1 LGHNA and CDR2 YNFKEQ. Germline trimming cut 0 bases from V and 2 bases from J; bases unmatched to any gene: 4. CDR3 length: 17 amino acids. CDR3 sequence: CASSQDLAGVPYNEQFF. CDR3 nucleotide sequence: TGTGCCAGCAGCCAAGACCTAGCGGGAGTCCCCTACAATGAGCAGTTCTTC.

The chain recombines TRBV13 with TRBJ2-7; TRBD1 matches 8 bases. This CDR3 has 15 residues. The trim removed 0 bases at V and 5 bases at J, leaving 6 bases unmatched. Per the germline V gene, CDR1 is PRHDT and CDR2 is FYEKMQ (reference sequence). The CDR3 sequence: CASSLGPTGANEQYF. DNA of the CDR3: TGTGCCAGCAGCTTAGGGCCGACAGGGGCGAACGAGCAGTACTTC.

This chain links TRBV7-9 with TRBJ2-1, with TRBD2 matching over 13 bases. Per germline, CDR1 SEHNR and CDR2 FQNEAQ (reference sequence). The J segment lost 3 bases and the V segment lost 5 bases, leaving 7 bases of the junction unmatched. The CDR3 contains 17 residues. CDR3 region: CASSLRTSGSIYNEQFF. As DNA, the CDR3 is TGTGCCAGCAGCCTCCGGACTAGCGGGAGTATCTACAATGAGCAGTTCTTC.

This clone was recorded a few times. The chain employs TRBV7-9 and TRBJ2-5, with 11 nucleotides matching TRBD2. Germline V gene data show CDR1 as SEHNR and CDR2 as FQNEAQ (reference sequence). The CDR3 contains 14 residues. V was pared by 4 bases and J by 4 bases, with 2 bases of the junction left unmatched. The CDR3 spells CASSSGLAGETQYF. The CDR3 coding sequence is TGTGCCAGCAGCTCCGGACTAGCGGGAGAGACCCAGTACTTC.

The CDR3 is CASSALTSGHEQFF. DNA for the CDR3: TGTGCCAGTAGTGCCCTAACTAGCGGCCATGAGCAGTTCTTC. The V and J genes are TRBV19 and TRBJ2-1, with TRBD2 matching over 8 bases. Germline V CDR1 and CDR2: LNHDA, SQIVND (reference sequence). CDR3 length: 14 residues. V gave up 5 bases and J gave up 8 bases; unmatched junction bases: 8.

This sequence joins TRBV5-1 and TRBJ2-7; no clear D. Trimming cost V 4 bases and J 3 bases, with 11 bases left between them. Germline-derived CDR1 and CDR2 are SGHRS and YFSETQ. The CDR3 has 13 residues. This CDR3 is CASSPSLGYEQYF. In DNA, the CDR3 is TGCGCCAGCAGCCCGAGCCTCGGCTACGAGCAGTACTTC.

Here the CDR3 reads CASSRSGVSTYEQYF. Written as DNA, the CDR3 is TGTGCCAGCAGTCGGTCGGGGGTCTCTACCTACGAGCAGTACTTC. The V call is TRBV6-5, the J call TRBJ2-7; a possible D gene is TRBD2 (6 bases). The germline gives CDR1 MNHEY, CDR2 SVGAGI. This CDR3 region has 15 residues. Trimming left V 5 bases short and J 2 bases short, with 16 bases between.

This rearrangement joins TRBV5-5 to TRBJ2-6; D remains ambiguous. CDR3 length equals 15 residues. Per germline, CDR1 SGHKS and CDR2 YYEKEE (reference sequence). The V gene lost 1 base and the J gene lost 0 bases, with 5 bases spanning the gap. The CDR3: CASSLMSSGANVLTF. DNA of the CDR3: TGTGCCAGCAGCTTGATGAGCTCTGGGGCCAACGTCCTGACTTTC.

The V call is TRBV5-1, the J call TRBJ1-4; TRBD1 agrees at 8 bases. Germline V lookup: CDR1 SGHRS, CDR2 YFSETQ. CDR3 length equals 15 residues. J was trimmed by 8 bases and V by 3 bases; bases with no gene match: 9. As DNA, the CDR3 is TGCGCCAGCAGCTCCCCCGGGACAGGTGGGGAAAAACTGTTTTTT. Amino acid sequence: CASSSPGTGGEKLFF.

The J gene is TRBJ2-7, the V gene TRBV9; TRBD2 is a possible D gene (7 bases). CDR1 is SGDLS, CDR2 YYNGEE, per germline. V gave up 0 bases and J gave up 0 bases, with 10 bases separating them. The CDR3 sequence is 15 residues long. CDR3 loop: CASSVEGGFSYEQYF. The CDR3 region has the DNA TGTGCCAGCAGCGTAGAGGGGGGGTTCTCCTACGAGCAGTACTTC. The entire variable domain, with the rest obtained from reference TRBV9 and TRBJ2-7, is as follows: DSGVTQTPKHLITATGQRVTLRCSPRSGDLSVYWYQQSLDQGLQFLIQYYNGEERAKGNILERFSAQQFPDLHSELNLSSLELGDSALYFCASSVEGGFSYEQYFGPGTRLTVT.

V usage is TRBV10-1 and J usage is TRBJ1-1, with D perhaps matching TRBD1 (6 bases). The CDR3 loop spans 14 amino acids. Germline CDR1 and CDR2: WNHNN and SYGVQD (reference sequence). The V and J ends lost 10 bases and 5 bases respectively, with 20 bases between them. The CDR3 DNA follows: TGCGCCAACAGGGCAGGACGCCGGAGGACTGAAGCTTTCTTT. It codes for CANRAGRRRTEAFF.

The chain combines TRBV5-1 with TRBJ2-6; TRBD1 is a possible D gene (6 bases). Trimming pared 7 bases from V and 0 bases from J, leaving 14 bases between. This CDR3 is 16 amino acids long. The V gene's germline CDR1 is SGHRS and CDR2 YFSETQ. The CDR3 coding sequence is TGCGCCAGCTTCGGACAGCCAACCTCTGGGGCCAACGTCCTGACTTTC. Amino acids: CASFGQPTSGANVLTF.

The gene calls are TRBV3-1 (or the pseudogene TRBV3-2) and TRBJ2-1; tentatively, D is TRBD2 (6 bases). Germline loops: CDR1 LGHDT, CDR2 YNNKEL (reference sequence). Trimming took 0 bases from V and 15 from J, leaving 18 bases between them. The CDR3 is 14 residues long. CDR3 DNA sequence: TGTGCCAGCAGCCAAGATTCGGGCCCGGGAGTGGGGTTCTTC. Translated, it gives CASSQDSGPGVGFF.

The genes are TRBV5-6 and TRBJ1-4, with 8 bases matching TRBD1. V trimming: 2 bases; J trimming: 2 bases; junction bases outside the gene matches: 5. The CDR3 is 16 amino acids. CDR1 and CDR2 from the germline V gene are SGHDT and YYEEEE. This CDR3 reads CASSFGQGFTNEKLFF. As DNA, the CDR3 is TGTGCCAGCAGCTTCGGACAGGGCTTCACTAATGAAAAACTGTTTTTT.

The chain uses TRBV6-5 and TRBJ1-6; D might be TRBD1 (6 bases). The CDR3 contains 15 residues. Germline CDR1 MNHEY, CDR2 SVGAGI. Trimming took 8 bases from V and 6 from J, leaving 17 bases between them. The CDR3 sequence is CASASVAGANSPLHF. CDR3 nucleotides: TGTGCCAGCGCTTCGGTCGCGGGGGCTAATTCACCCCTCCACTTT.

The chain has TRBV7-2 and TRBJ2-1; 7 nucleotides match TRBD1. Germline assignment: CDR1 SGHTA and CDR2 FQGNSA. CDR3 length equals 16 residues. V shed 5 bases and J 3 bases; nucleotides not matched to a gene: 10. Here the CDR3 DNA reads TGTGCCAGCAGCGTCCGCGTACGGGACAGCTACAATGAGCAGTTCTTC. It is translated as CASSVRVRDSYNEQFF.

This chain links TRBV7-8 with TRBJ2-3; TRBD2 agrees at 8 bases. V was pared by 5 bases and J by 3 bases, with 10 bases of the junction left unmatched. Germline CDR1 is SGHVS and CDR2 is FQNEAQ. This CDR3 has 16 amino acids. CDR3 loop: CASSPRTSGRTDTQYF. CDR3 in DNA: TGTGCCAGCAGCCCCCGGACCAGCGGGAGAACAGATACGCAGTATTTT.

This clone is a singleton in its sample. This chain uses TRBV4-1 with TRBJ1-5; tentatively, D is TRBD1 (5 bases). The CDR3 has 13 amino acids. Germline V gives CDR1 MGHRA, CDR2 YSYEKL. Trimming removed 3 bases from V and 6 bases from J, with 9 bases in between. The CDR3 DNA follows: TGCGCCAGCAGCCAGATGGGGGGTCAGCCCCAGCATTTT. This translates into CASSQMGGQPQHF.